This entry lists 20 T cell receptor beta chains sequenced from one sample in a study of PD-1 blockade in classical Hodgkin lymphoma. TCRdb's table, derived via immunoSEQ multiplex PCR, lists solely in-frame clones and lacks some. This sample yields some 10,000 clones, of which 70% to 85% are seen a single time; 4.5% to 7% belongs to the top ten. Relapses following autologous stem cell transplantation were seen in all patients, with brentuximab vedotin exposure varying. The source material was peripheral blood mononuclear cells (PBMCs), sampled before the second cycle of nivolumab. The source of these receptors is a human donor with classical Hodgkin lymphoma.

The V call is TRBV27, the J call TRBJ1-4; D gene unclear. The CDR3 runs to 14 residues. V was trimmed by 2 bases and J by 4 bases, leaving 8 bases between them. Germline CDR1 reads MNHEY; CDR2 reads SMNVEV (reference sequence). CDR3 amino acids: CASSLDWGNEKLFF. The DNA for the CDR3 is TGTGCCAGCAGTTTAGACTGGGGTAATGAAAAACTGTTTTTT.

The chain employs TRBV6-6 and TRBJ2-7; TRBD2 aligns across 10 bases. Germline CDR1 reads MNHNY; CDR2 reads SVGAGI (reference sequence). The ends lost 7 bases at V and 1 base at J; junction bases unmatched: 4. The CDR3 loop spans 14 amino acids. This CDR3 is CASTKREGSYEQYF. The CDR3 coding sequence is TGTGCCAGCACCAAGCGGGAGGGGTCCTACGAGCAGTACTTC.

The chain recombines TRBV7-3 with TRBJ2-2; D tentatively reads TRBD1 or TRBD2 (5 bases each). The CDR3 loop spans 19 amino acids. V lost 4 bases to trimming and J lost 4 bases, with 25 bases between them. Per the germline V gene, CDR1 is SGHTA and CDR2 is FQGTGA. The chain's CDR3 is CASSSLLSGASNVTGELFF. The CDR3, as DNA: TGTGCCAGCAGCTCTCTATTGTCCGGGGCATCGAACGTCACCGGGGAGCTGTTTTTT. The full variable domain, with the rest looked up from reference TRBV7-3 and TRBJ2-2, is GAGVSQTPSNKVTEKGKYVELRCDPISGHTALYWYRQSLGQGPEFLIYFQGTGAADDSGLPNDRFFAVRPEGSVSTLKIQRTERGDSAVYLCASSSLLSGASNVTGELFFGEGSRLTVL.

The chain combines TRBV10-1 with TRBJ2-2; 8 positions match TRBD1. Germline V gene sequence: CDR1 WNHNN, CDR2 SYGVQD (reference sequence). With V trimmed by 0 bases and J by 4 bases, 7 bases remained unmatched. This CDR3 is built from 17 residues. The CDR3 DNA sequence: TGCGCCAGCAGTGAGTCTTTTGGACAGGGATCCACCGGGGAGCTGTTTTTT. Translated, it gives CASSESFGQGSTGELFF.

V usage is TRBV5-6 and J usage is TRBJ2-5, with 9 bases identical to TRBD2. V lost 0 bases, J lost 2 bases, and 5 bases stayed unmatched. CDR1 is SGHDT and CDR2 is YYEEEE in the germline V gene. This CDR3 spans 16 amino acids. The CDR3 DNA reads TGTGCCAGCAGCTTGGTGGGTAGCGGGGGACAAGAGACCCAGTACTTC. This codes for CASSLVGSGGQETQYF.

Comments on this clone: Other DNA sequences in this sample translate to the same CDR3. The gene calls are TRBV18 and TRBJ2-7; D ambiguous. The germline gives CDR1 KGHSH, CDR2 LQKENI. CDR3 length equals 13 residues. V gave up 0 bases and J gave up 3 bases, with 6 bases separating them. CDR3 sequence: CASSPPERYEQYF. In nucleotides, the CDR3 is TGTGCCAGCTCACCACCTGAACGCTACGAGCAGTACTTC. The complete variable domain, with remaining parts taken from reference TRBV18 and TRBJ2-7, reads NAGVMQNPRHLVRRRGQEARLRCSPMKGHSHVYWYRQLPEEGLKFMVYLQKENIIDESGMPKERFSAEFPKEGPSILRIQQVVRGDSAAYFCASSPPERYEQYFGPGTRLTVT.

The J gene is TRBJ1-2, the V gene TRBV5-1, with D unresolved. Trimming removed 0 bases at V and 13 bases at J, with 19 bases between. Germline V gene sequence: CDR1 SGHRS, CDR2 YFSETQ. The CDR3 runs to 14 residues. DNA for the CDR3: TGCGCCAGCAGCTTGGCCGAGGAACGGCCCGATCGCACCTTC. Its translation: CASSLAEERPDRTF.

This clone was found a few times. CDR3 amino acids: CASSEGLGQPQHF. As DNA, the CDR3 is TGTGCCAGCAGTGAGGGTCTGGGTCAGCCCCAGCATTTT. This chain joins TRBV2 and TRBJ1-5, with D uncertain. The CDR3 spans 13 residues. Trimming took off 3 bases at V and 6 bases at J, with 9 bases between the two ends. CDR1 SNHLY and CDR2 FYNNEI come from the germline V gene.

The genes are TRBV9 and TRBJ2-1; 7 bases agree with TRBD2. The CDR3 loop spans 16 amino acids. Germline V gives CDR1 SGDLS, CDR2 YYNGEE. V lost 1 base and J lost 0; bases outside the gene matches: 4. The CDR3 DNA sequence: TGTGCCAGCAGCGTAAGCGGCGGGAGCTCCTACAATGAGCAGTTCTTC. Protein product: CASSVSGGSSYNEQFF.

Only one count was recorded for this clone. This chain uses TRBV4-3 with TRBJ2-3, with 9 bases aligning to TRBD2. Germline V gives CDR1 LGHNA, CDR2 YSLEER. The CDR3 length is 17 residues. After removal of 1 base from V and 2 bases from J, the junction contained 7 bases not matched to a gene. The CDR3, as DNA: TGCGCCAGCAGCCAAGTGGGGACTAGCCGGGCCACAGATACGCAGTATTTT. It is translated as CASSQVGTSRATDTQYF.

The chain recombines TRBV15 with TRBJ2-7, with 7 nucleotides matching TRBD1. Germline loops: CDR1 LNHNV, CDR2 YYDKDF (reference sequence). J was trimmed by 1 base and V by 3 bases; bases with no gene match: 6. This CDR3 region has 15 residues. The CDR3 nucleotides are TGTGCCACCAGCAGGAATAGACAGGGATCCTACGAGCAGTACTTC. Translating gives CATSRNRQGSYEQYF.

The rearrangement joins TRBV28 to TRBJ1-5; D not resolved. The germline V gene encodes CDR1 MDHEN and CDR2 SYDVKM. V gave up 3 bases and J gave up 8 bases, with 5 bases separating them. This CDR3 spans 11 amino acids. The CDR3 sequence: CASSLMEPQHF. CDR3 bases: TGTGCCAGCAGTTTGATGGAGCCCCAGCATTTT.

V and J are TRBV19 and TRBJ2-7; perhaps TRBD1 as D (6 bases). The germline V and J ends were trimmed by 4 bases and 3 bases, with 7 bases remaining between them. CDR1 is LNHDA and CDR2 is SQIVND in the germline V gene (reference sequence). The CDR3 is 12 amino acids. The CDR3 DNA reads as TGTGCCAGTAGTACCAGGGGCTACGAGCAGTACTTC. Protein product: CASSTRGYEQYF.

CDR3 nucleotide sequence: TGTGCCAGCAGCTTCCGGACAGGGAATCGGGTGGGTCCGGATACGCAGTATTTT. Encoded protein: CASSFRTGNRVGPDTQYF. This chain joins TRBV7-3 and TRBJ2-3; 8 bases map to TRBD1. J was trimmed by 6 bases and V by 3 bases; bases with no gene match: 17. CDR1 SGHTA and CDR2 FQGTGA come from the germline V gene. The CDR3 loop spans 18 amino acids.

V gene TRBV9 combines with J gene TRBJ2-5; D perhaps matches TRBD2 (6 bases). The CDR3 is 15 residues long. Germline lookup yields CDR1 SGDLS and CDR2 YYNGEE. Trimming removed 3 bases at V and 2 bases at J, with 14 bases between. The CDR3 bases are TGTGCCAGCAGCGCGAGGATGACTAGACAAGAGACCCAGTACTTC. Translated: CASSARMTRQETQYF.

This rearrangement joins TRBV10-3 to TRBJ2-3; 11 bases are shared with TRBD2. V lost 2 bases to trimming and J lost 3 bases; unmatched junction nucleotides: 7. Germline CDR1 reads ENHRY; CDR2 reads SYGVKD. This CDR3 region has 17 residues. Here the CDR3 reads CAISEGTSGGGTDTQYF. As DNA, the CDR3 is TGTGCCATCAGTGAGGGGACTAGCGGAGGGGGGACAGATACGCAGTATTTT.

This clone appeared once. V and J are TRBV19 and TRBJ2-5; 7 bases map to TRBD2. Germline CDR1 LNHDA, CDR2 SQIVND (reference sequence). CDR3 size: 16 residues. The ends lost 4 bases at V and 2 bases at J; junction bases unmatched: 10. CDR3 sequence (DNA): TGTGCCAGTAGTAGGGGTCTCGGGGGGAGACAAGAGACCCAGTACTTC. Its translation: CASSRGLGGRQETQYF.

This clone is judged large. The rearrangement uses TRBV6-5 and TRBJ2-5; the D gene is possibly TRBD2 (5 bases). Germline V lookup: CDR1 MNHEY, CDR2 SVGAGI. This CDR3 spans 14 amino acids. The ends were cut back, 2 bases at V and 3 bases at J, with 10 bases in the middle. CDR3 nucleotide sequence: TGTGCCAGCAGTTACGGAGCGGCCGAAGAGACCCAGTACTTC. Its protein is CASSYGAAEETQYF.

The chain uses TRBV19 and TRBJ1-3; 9 bases map to TRBD1. The CDR3 spans 15 residues. Per the germline V gene, CDR1 is LNHDA and CDR2 is SQIVND (reference sequence). The trim removed 5 bases at V and 2 bases at J, leaving 4 bases unmatched. The CDR3 loop is CASSHGQGTGNTIYF. The CDR3 DNA sequence: TGTGCCAGTAGTCACGGACAGGGGACTGGAAACACCATATATTTT.

CDR3 in DNA: TGTGCCAGCAGGTACAATGAGCAGTTCTTC. Translating it yields CASRYNEQFF. V and J are TRBV7-2 and TRBJ2-1; D not resolved. The V gene lost 6 bases and the J gene lost 4 bases, with 1 base spanning the gap. CDR1 SGHTA and CDR2 FQGNSA come from the germline V gene. CDR3 length equals 10 residues.